Shown below are 18 T cell receptor beta chains from a single sample sequenced in a study of Tregs in tolerant kidney transplant recipients. Assay: immunoSEQ multiplex PCR; the TCRdb copy retains only in-frame clones and omits some. The sample lists about 78,000 clones; approximately 90% were seen once. The sequencing here drew on Tregs from blood, taken before the transplant. The receptors shown here come from a human donor who received a combined kidney and bone marrow transplant.

The chain joins TRBV11-2 to TRBJ2-2, with D hard to call. Trimming pared 1 base from V and 1 base from J, leaving 10 bases between. Germline-derived CDR1 and CDR2 are SGHAT and FQNNGV. There are 16 residues in the CDR3. The CDR3 loop is CASSLGRWGNTGELFF. For the CDR3, the DNA is TGTGCCAGCAGCTTAGGTCGTTGGGGGAACACCGGGGAGCTGTTTTTT.

The gene calls are TRBV11-2 and TRBJ1-2; TRBD1 aligns across 7 bases. CDR3 length equals 14 residues. J was trimmed by 0 bases and V by 5 bases; bases with no gene match: 3. Germline values: CDR1 SGHAT, CDR2 FQNNGV. The CDR3 is CASSPGQPNYGYTF. CDR3 sequence (DNA): TGTGCCAGCAGCCCGGGACAGCCTAACTATGGCTACACCTTC.

The genes are TRBV30 and TRBJ2-3; D is undetermined. There are 15 residues in the CDR3. Trimming removed 4 bases at V and 4 bases at J, with 18 bases between. CDR1 GTSNPN and CDR2 SVGIG come from the germline V gene (reference sequence). Here the CDR3 reads CAWTIGTPGSDTQYF. CDR3 DNA sequence: TGTGCCTGGACTATAGGAACCCCCGGCTCAGATACGCAGTATTTT. Variable domain in full (rest from reference TRBV30 and TRBJ2-3): SQTIHQWPATLVQPVGSPLSLECTVEGTSNPNLYWYRQAAGRGLQLLFYSVGIGQISSEVPQNLSASRPQDRQFILSSKKLLLSDSGFYLCAWTIGTPGSDTQYFGPGTRLTVL.

This sequence joins TRBV28 and TRBJ1-5; unclear D gene. The V end lost 6 bases, the J end lost 9 bases, and 12 bases lay between the germline ends. Germline V gene sequence: CDR1 MDHEN, CDR2 SYDVKM. The CDR3 spans 12 residues. In DNA form, the CDR3 reads TGTGCCAGCAGCCTCGGGGTTCGGCCCCAGCATTTT. Amino acid sequence: CASSLGVRPQHF.

The V and J genes are TRBV7-2 and TRBJ2-5; 11 bases fit TRBD2. The DNA matches TRBJ2-7 better at its end, which makes the J call doubtful. CDR3 length: 15 residues. The V gene's germline CDR1 is SGHTA and CDR2 FQGNSA. Written as DNA, the CDR3 is TGTGCCAGCAGCCGACAGTCCGGGACTAGCGGCGAGCAGTACTTC. It is translated as CASSRQSGTSGEQYF.

The chain couples TRBV25-1 to TRBJ1-1, with TRBD1 matching over 9 bases. The J segment lost 1 base and the V segment lost 4 bases, leaving 7 bases of the junction unmatched. The germline gives CDR1 MGHDK, CDR2 SYGVNS. CDR3 length: 16 amino acids. The CDR3 region is CASSAHGTGRNTEAFF. The CDR3 DNA follows: TGTGCCAGCAGTGCGCACGGGACAGGGAGGAACACTGAAGCTTTCTTT.

The V call is TRBV28, the J call TRBJ2-7; a weak D match, TRBD1 (5 bases). The CDR3 is made up of 15 amino acids. Trimming pared 8 bases from V and 0 bases from J, leaving 17 bases between. Germline V gene data show CDR1 as MDHEN and CDR2 as SYDVKM. CDR3 in amino acids: CASSQFHRSSYEQYF. As DNA, the CDR3 is TGTGCCAGCTCGCAATTCCACAGGAGCTCCTACGAGCAGTACTTC.

This chain uses TRBV19 with TRBJ1-1; D is ambiguous. The CDR3 loop spans 15 amino acids. Trimming left V 4 bases short and J 0 bases short, with 12 bases between. Germline CDR1 and CDR2: LNHDA and SQIVND (reference sequence). The CDR3 region is CASSSLGGMNTEAFF. CDR3 bases: TGTGCCAGTAGTAGTTTGGGAGGGATGAACACTGAAGCTTTCTTT.

This clone was detected only a few times. The chain uses TRBV2 and TRBJ1-6; 10 bases are a match to TRBD1. The CDR3 contains 13 residues. J was trimmed by 9 bases and V by 4 bases; bases with no gene match: 0. Germline values: CDR1 SNHLY, CDR2 FYNNEI. As DNA, the CDR3 is TGTGCCAGCAGTGGACAGGGGGCTTCACCCCTCCACTTT. Protein sequence: CASSGQGASPLHF. Combining the CDR3 with reference TRBV2 and TRBJ1-6 gives the whole variable domain EPEVTQTPSHQVTQMGQEVILRCVPISNHLYFYWYRQILGQKVEFLVSFYNNEISEKSEIFDDQFSVERPDGSNFTLKIRSTKLEDSAMYFCASSGQGASPLHFGNGTRLTVT.

J is TRBJ1-5 and V is TRBV19, with D tentatively TRBD1 (5 bases). The V gene lost 4 bases and the J gene lost 6 bases, with 19 bases spanning the gap. The CDR3 has 16 amino acids. Germline V gene data show CDR1 as LNHDA and CDR2 as SQIVND (reference sequence). This chain's CDR3 is CASSKVGQGRGQPQHF. In DNA form, the CDR3 reads TGTGCCAGTAGTAAGGTGGGGCAGGGAAGGGGTCAGCCCCAGCATTTT. Supplemented by reference TRBV19 and TRBJ1-5, the full variable domain reads DGGITQSPKYLFRKEGQNVTLSCEQNLNHDAMYWYRQDPGQGLRLIYYSQIVNDFQKGDIAEGYSVSREKKESFPLTVTSAQKNPTAFYLCASSKVGQGRGQPQHFGDGTRLSIL.

V and J are TRBV29-1 and TRBJ2-7, with TRBD2 matching 12 bases. V gave up 6 bases and J gave up 5 bases; unmatched junction bases: 8. The CDR3 sequence is 14 residues long. CDR1 is SQVTM, CDR2 ANQGSEA, per germline. The chain's CDR3 is CSVVPGLAGNEQYF. CDR3 nucleotides: TGCAGCGTCGTGCCGGGACTAGCGGGTAACGAGCAGTACTTC.

This clone was observed once. The gene calls are TRBV5-1 and TRBJ1-1; the D is unclear. Trimming cost V 4 bases and J 3 bases, with 16 bases left between them. There are 15 residues in the CDR3. The germline CDR1 and CDR2 sequences are SGHRS and YFSETQ. CDR3: CASSPLVVEDTEAFF. The CDR3 nucleotides read TGCGCCAGCAGCCCCCTGGTCGTAGAGGACACTGAAGCTTTCTTT. The whole variable domain, filled in from reference TRBV5-1 and TRBJ1-1, reads KAGVTQTPRYLIKTRGQQVTLSCSPISGHRSVSWYQQTPGQGLQFLFEYFSETQRNKGNFPGRFSGRQFSNSRSEMNVSTLELGDSALYLCASSPLVVEDTEAFFGQGTRLTVV.

The V gene is TRBV7-2, the J gene TRBJ2-5, with unresolved D. CDR3 length: 13 amino acids. V lost 0 bases, J lost 5 bases, and 7 bases lay in between. Germline V CDR1 and CDR2: SGHTA, FQGNSA. The CDR3 reads CASSLAAGETQYF. DNA of the CDR3: TGTGCCAGCAGCTTAGCAGCCGGGGAGACCCAGTACTTC.

J is TRBJ1-1 and V is TRBV11-1; D not certain. The CDR3 contains 12 residues. Germline CDR1 and CDR2: SGHAT and FQDESV (reference sequence). The ends were cut back, 2 bases at V and 3 bases at J, with 4 bases in the middle. CDR3 sequence (DNA): TGTGCCAGCAGCTTATCCGACACTGAAGCTTTCTTT. This gives the protein CASSLSDTEAFF.

This chain connects TRBV4-1 to TRBJ1-5; no firm D call. Germline loops: CDR1 MGHRA, CDR2 YSYEKL. Trimming left V 0 bases short and J 0 bases short, with 3 bases between. The CDR3 runs 14 residues. CDR3 in amino acids: CASSQEPSNQPQHF. CDR3 in DNA: TGCGCCAGCAGCCAAGAGCCTAGCAATCAGCCCCAGCATTTT.

The chain links TRBV11-2 to TRBJ1-5; D not resolved. Germline loops: CDR1 SGHAT, CDR2 FQNNGV. The V and J ends lost 1 base and 5 bases respectively, with 6 bases between them. This CDR3 spans 13 amino acids. CDR3 protein: CASSLVPHQPQHF. CDR3 sequence (DNA): TGTGCCAGCAGCTTAGTCCCCCATCAGCCCCAGCATTTT.

The chain joins TRBV9 to TRBJ1-1; D ambiguous. Trimming left V 6 bases short and J 4 bases short, with 13 bases between. CDR1 and CDR2 from the germline V gene are SGDLS and YYNGEE. The CDR3 covers 13 residues. Here the CDR3 reads CASTRSGGTEAFF. The CDR3 DNA follows: TGTGCCAGCACCAGGTCTGGCGGCACTGAAGCTTTCTTT.

The chain links TRBV27 to TRBJ2-7, with D possibly being TRBD1 (5 bases). V shed 2 bases and J shed 0 bases, with 8 bases lying between them. CDR3 size: 14 residues. Germline V lookup: CDR1 MNHEY, CDR2 SMNVEV (reference sequence). The CDR3 DNA reads TGTGCCAGCAGTTTAAGACAGATCTCCTACGAGCAGTACTTC. Translating gives CASSLRQISYEQYF.